This TCR beta chain stems from a study of T-cell reconstitution after alpha-beta-depleted transplantation in children (dated by TCRdb to 2016 to 2018). Regarding the complete study: Using TCR repertoire profiling, the study followed T-cell immune reconstitution in a quantitative way in children after TCRalphabeta/CD19-depleted allogeneic hematopoietic cell transplantation.

Preparation of the library involved PCR. The reads were generated on an Illumina HiSeq 2500. TCR library preparation used molecular barcoding, with unique molecular identifiers applied to normalize quantification of the TCRbeta repertoire. TCRdb reanalyzed the raw reads on its own, using fastp at Q25 for trimming and MiXCR for clone calling, and kept in-frame beta chains. Rows are unified per CDR3 protein, each entry keeping the most common DNA and genes. This sample is represented by a few hundred thousand distinct CDR3 sequences; about 6.6% of them were singletons. The ten largest clones add up to around 5% of the sample. Concerning this clonotype itself: It has no known antigen specificity. No base quality values were provided; no much bigger clone lies one nucleotide off.

The treatment or condition tag for this specimen amounts to: allogeneic hematopoietic cell transplantation with graft depleted of TCRalphabeta T cells and CD19 B cells. The transplant recipients were children given TCRalphabeta/CD19-depleted allogeneic hematopoietic cell grafts. The investigation overall reported the following: In some patients, the high TCRbeta diversity seen at day 60 was put down to recipient T cells and intrathymic progenitors that had survived conditioning. The frequencies of hyperexpanded clones fell over the following months, and after one year, T-cell counts and TCRbeta diversity were mostly attributed to newly produced T cells. The apparently early recovery of alphabetaT-cell counts about two months after transplant reportedly depended on only several hundred rapidly expanded clones that came from non-depleted graft cells.

Per the germline V gene, MDHEN is the CDR1 and SYDVKM is the CDR2. From the cysteine up to the phenylalanine, the CDR3 has a length of 16 residues. The retained sequence is limited to the CDR3, 48 bases, with the frame set at the first base. Deletion took 6 bases off V and 5 bases off J, with a span of 21 bases between the germline ends. The source material was PBMCs, sampled before TCRalphabeta/CD19-depleted stem cell transplant. The chain employs TRBV28 and TRBJ2-3; a tentative D call is TRBD2 (5 bases match). The clonotype was recovered from a boy aged 2-15 years with acute lymphoblastic leukemia, due to receive a stem cell transplant. The CDR3 reads CASSQGGTRVGDTQYF. Here is the DNA: TGTGCCAGCAGCCAAGGCGGTACTAGAGTGGGAGATACGCAGTATTTT.